The 18 T cell receptor beta chains below were found in one sample sequenced in a study of technical replicates of blood from several donors. Method: immunoSEQ multiplex PCR; TCRdb's copy keeps in-frame clones and lacks some. The top ten hold around 0.4% of the sample, which has about 82,000 clones, 90% to 95% seen once. Sequences were obtained from T cells isolated from PBMCs. These receptors all come from a human donor in good health.

The V and J genes are TRBV10-3 and TRBJ1-3; D perhaps matches TRBD1 (5 bases). The CDR3 contains 14 residues. V shed 5 bases and J shed 0 bases, with 8 bases lying between them. Germline V gives CDR1 ENHRY, CDR2 SYGVKD. CDR3 loop: CAISKQDSGNTIYF. The DNA for the CDR3 is TGTGCCATCAGTAAACAGGACTCTGGAAACACCATATATTTT.

The chain is built from TRBV5-6 and TRBJ2-2, with 12 bases matching TRBD1. There are 15 residues in the CDR3. V lost 4 bases and J lost 8; bases outside the gene matches: 6. CDR1 SGHDT and CDR2 YYEEEE come from the germline V gene. The CDR3 loop reads CASSDGTGGFGELFF. The DNA for the CDR3 is TGTGCCAGCAGCGACGGGACAGGGGGCTTTGGGGAGCTGTTTTTT.

The rearrangement uses TRBV19 and TRBJ2-3; D is undetermined. The CDR3 contains 13 residues. Germline CDR1 LNHDA, CDR2 SQIVND (reference sequence). V dropped 5 bases and J dropped 2 bases, with 8 bases sitting between them. The CDR3 nucleotides read TGTGCCAGTAGTTTGTCTCTCACAGATACGCAGTATTTT. This encodes CASSLSLTDTQYF. Full variable domain (outside the CDR3, taken from reference TRBV19 and TRBJ2-3): DGGITQSPKYLFRKEGQNVTLSCEQNLNHDAMYWYRQDPGQGLRLIYYSQIVNDFQKGDIAEGYSVSREKKESFPLTVTSAQKNPTAFYLCASSLSLTDTQYFGPGTRLTVL.

The rearrangement links TRBV7-3 to TRBJ2-3; 8 bases are shared with TRBD2. Germline V gives CDR1 SGHTA, CDR2 FQGTGA. With 5 bases clipped from V and 6 bases from J, the junction kept 7 bases outside the gene matches. The CDR3 sequence is 14 residues long. The CDR3 spells CASSELAVGDTQYF. In DNA, the CDR3 is TGTGCCAGCAGCGAACTAGCGGTCGGTGATACGCAGTATTTT. The full variable domain, in which reference TRBV7-3 and TRBJ2-3 provide the parts outside the CDR3, is GAGVSQTPSNKVTEKGKYVELRCDPISGHTALYWYRQSLGQGPEFLIYFQGTGAADDSGLPNDRFFAVRPEGSVSTLKIQRTERGDSAVYLCASSELAVGDTQYFGPGTRLTVL.

V gene TRBV9 combines with J gene TRBJ2-1; D might be TRBD1 (6 bases). In germline, CDR1 is SGDLS, CDR2 YYNGEE. This CDR3 is 13 amino acids long. Deletions cut 6 bases from V and 1 base from J, with 8 bases between. The CDR3 spells CASTDRSYNEQFF. CDR3 nucleotide sequence: TGTGCCAGCACCGACAGGTCCTACAATGAGCAGTTCTTC.

The gene calls are TRBV4-1 and TRBJ2-7; the match to TRBD1 covers 8 bases. Germline values: CDR1 MGHRA, CDR2 YSYEKL. J gave up 1 base and V 0 bases, and 5 bases lay outside the gene matches. The CDR3 covers 16 residues. CDR3 in DNA: TGCGCCAGCAGCCAAGATGAAACAGGGGGATCCTACGAGCAGTACTTC. It yields the protein CASSQDETGGSYEQYF.

This chain links TRBV6-1 with TRBJ2-3; D perhaps matches TRBD2 (5 bases). Germline V CDR1 and CDR2: MNHNS, SASEGT. The CDR3 sequence is 13 residues long. V was clipped by 5 bases and J by 2 bases, with 8 bases between them. CDR3 loop: CASSPGSTDTQYF. The CDR3 nucleotides are TGTGCCAGCAGTCCGGGGTCCACAGATACGCAGTATTTT.

The chain combines TRBV14 with TRBJ2-5, with 13 positions matching TRBD2. CDR3 size: 14 residues. Per the germline V gene, CDR1 is SGHDN and CDR2 is FVKESK. The V gene end was trimmed by 4 bases and the J gene end by 9 bases; junction bases not matched to a gene: 5. The DNA of the CDR3 is TGTGCCAGCAGCCGACTAGCGGGAGGAGGGGCCCAGTACTTC. Translation: CASSRLAGGGAQYF.

The chain couples TRBV15 to TRBJ2-1; 7 bases line up with TRBD1. Germline CDR1 reads LNHNV; CDR2 reads YYDKDF (reference sequence). V was pared by 1 base and J by 4 bases, with 13 bases of the junction left unmatched. CDR3 length equals 18 residues. CDR3 bases: TGTGCCACCAGCAGAGCACCCGCCGGACAGGCAGGGTACAATGAGCAGTTCTTC. It encodes CATSRAPAGQAGYNEQFF.

This chain joins TRBV18 and TRBJ1-1, with TRBD1 matching over 7 bases. The CDR3 loop spans 14 amino acids. V shed 1 base, J shed 4 bases, and the junction held 3 bases outside the gene matches. The germline V gene has CDR1 KGHSH and CDR2 LQKENI. The CDR3 DNA reads as TGTGCCAGCTCACCACTCGGGACAGTCACTGAAGCTTTCTTT. Translated: CASSPLGTVTEAFF.

This clone was seen only once. The chain joins TRBV6-1 to TRBJ2-2, with a tentative D call TRBD1 (6 bases). Germline loops: CDR1 MNHNS, CDR2 SASEGT. This CDR3 is 15 amino acids long. The V end lost 2 bases, the J end lost 4 bases, and 11 bases lay between the germline ends. The CDR3 is CASSEYRQVTGELFF. As DNA, the CDR3 is TGTGCCAGCAGTGAATATCGACAGGTCACCGGGGAGCTGTTTTTT.

This CDR3 is CASRSGSYEQYF. For the CDR3, the DNA is TGTGCCAGCAGATCCGGGTCCTACGAGCAGTACTTC. The V call is TRBV6-6, the J call TRBJ2-7; no reliable D call. Trimming took off 6 bases at V and 1 base at J, with 7 bases between the two ends. This CDR3 has 12 amino acids. From germline, CDR1 is MNHNY and CDR2 SVGAGI (reference sequence).

The gene calls are TRBV9 and TRBJ2-7, with 7 bases matching TRBD2. The CDR3 spans 15 residues. The trim removed 2 bases at V and 6 bases at J, leaving 11 bases unmatched. Germline CDR1 reads SGDLS; CDR2 reads YYNGEE. CDR3 amino acids: CASSVQPDRGVEQYF. The CDR3 DNA is TGTGCCAGCAGCGTCCAACCGGATCGGGGGGTCGAGCAGTACTTC.

This chain uses TRBV29-1 with TRBJ2-1; D might be TRBD2 (5 bases). This CDR3 has 14 amino acids. Germline CDR1 SQVTM, CDR2 ANQGSEA. V was cut by 7 bases and J by 3 bases, with 16 bases left in between. The CDR3 loop is CSALRTGNYNEQFF. CDR3 nucleotide sequence: TGCAGCGCCCTAAGGACTGGGAACTACAATGAGCAGTTCTTC.

This clone showed up just a few times. In nucleotides, the CDR3 is TGTGCCAGCAGCGCCAGACAGGGGACTGAAGCTTTCTTT. This codes for CASSARQGTEAFF. The chain employs TRBV9 and TRBJ1-1, with 8 nucleotides matching TRBD1. Germline V gene data show CDR1 as SGDLS and CDR2 as YYNGEE. Trimming removed 3 bases from V and 5 bases from J; junction bases left unmatched: 3. This CDR3 is built from 13 residues.

The chain has TRBV11-3 and TRBJ1-1; 8 bases fit TRBD1. The V gene's germline CDR1 is SGHNT and CDR2 YENEEA. V was clipped by 1 base and J by 3 bases; unmatched bases: 4. This CDR3 is built from 15 residues. CDR3 DNA sequence: TGTGCCAGCAGCTTAGGGACAGGGTCGTACACTGAAGCTTTCTTT. This gives the protein CASSLGTGSYTEAFF.

This clone came up a few times. This chain links TRBV9 with TRBJ1-3; 7 nucleotides align to TRBD1. The CDR3 extends over 14 amino acids. Germline trimming cut 1 base from V and 6 bases from J; bases unmatched to any gene: 4. Germline CDR1 is SGDLS and CDR2 is YYNGEE. CDR3 sequence reads: CASSVRTGVNTIYF. The DNA for the CDR3 is TGTGCCAGCAGCGTACGGACAGGTGTAAACACCATATATTTT. The full variable domain, rest sourced from reference TRBV9 and TRBJ1-3, is DSGVTQTPKHLITATGQRVTLRCSPRSGDLSVYWYQQSLDQGLQFLIQYYNGEERAKGNILERFSAQQFPDLHSELNLSSLELGDSALYFCASSVRTGVNTIYFGEGSWLTVV.

The V and J genes are TRBV9 and TRBJ1-1, with 9 positions matching TRBD1. V was clipped by 3 bases and J by 0 bases; unmatched bases: 9. Germline loops: CDR1 SGDLS, CDR2 YYNGEE. The CDR3 has 17 amino acids. As DNA, the CDR3 is TGTGCCAGCAGCGCCGGGACAGGGTGGGGTTTGAACACTGAAGCTTTCTTT. This encodes CASSAGTGWGLNTEAFF. The variable domain in full, with the rest retrieved from reference TRBV9 and TRBJ1-1, is DSGVTQTPKHLITATGQRVTLRCSPRSGDLSVYWYQQSLDQGLQFLIQYYNGEERAKGNILERFSAQQFPDLHSELNLSSLELGDSALYFCASSAGTGWGLNTEAFFGQGTRLTVV.